This is a list of T cell receptor beta chains from one sample in a study of T cell responses to AZD1222 COVID-19 vaccine. Measured with immunoSEQ multiplex PCR; TCRdb has only the in-frame clones, and not every one. The repertoire holds 180,000 or so clones, 90% to 95% seen once, with 0.64% in the top ten. The sample in question was peripheral blood, obtained on day 0 of AZD1222 vaccination. These receptors were obtained from an adult in good health. Each CDR3 is given with its conserved first and last residue. Fields, in order: clone size, D gene, J gene, V gene, CDR3 protein, CDR3 DNA. A D gene is named only where the DNA matches it firmly. Only part of the rows carry a size: once, few, many, or a class if the clone is expanded.

- | - | TRBJ2-7 | TRBV4-2 | CASSPRDSPYEQYF | TGTGCCAGCAGCCCCCGGGACTCCCCCTACGAGCAGTACTTC
- | TRBD1 | TRBJ2-1 | TRBV5-4 | CASSFPGQSPDEQFF | TGTGCCAGCAGCTTCCCGGGACAGTCTCCGGATGAGCAGTTCTTC
- | TRBD1 | TRBJ2-1 | TRBV24-1 | CATSENRGGEQFF | TGTGCCACCAGTGAGAACAGGGGCGGTGAGCAGTTCTTC
once | - | TRBJ2-2 | TRBV27 | CATKRQGGTGELFF | TGTGCCACCAAAAGACAGGGAGGCACCGGGGAGCTGTTTTTT
- | - | TRBJ2-3 | TRBV4-2 | CASSQDVGPGAYF | -
few | - | TRBJ1-5 | TRBV5-8 | CASSFPNSNQPQHF | TGTGCCAGCAGCTTCCCTAATAGCAATCAGCCCCAGCATTTT
- | TRBD1 | TRBJ2-3 | TRBV4-1 | CASSQVSRGGADTQYF | TGCGCCAGCAGCCAAGTCAGTAGAGGGGGCGCAGATACGCAGTATTTT
- | - | TRBJ1-5 | TRBV4-2 | CASSQLPQGGQPQHF | TGTGCCAGCAGCCAACTCCCGCAAGGGGGGCAGCCCCAGCATTTT
- | TRBD1 | TRBJ1-4 | TRBV15 | CATSFIPTGEEKLFF | TGTGCCACCAGCTTCATTCCGACAGGGGAGGAAAAACTGTTTTTT
- | - | TRBJ1-2 | TRBV28 | CASSLLSEREYTF | TGTGCCAGCAGTTTATTGTCAGAAAGGGAGTACACCTTC
- | - | TRBJ2-7 | TRBV7-9 | CASSLDLADGGEQYF | TGTGCCAGCAGCTTAGATTTGGCGGACGGGGGCGAGCAGTACTTC
- | - | TRBJ2-1 | TRBV19 | CASSGGEQFF | TGTGCCAGTAGTGGGGGTGAGCAGTTCTTC
- | - | TRBJ2-3 | TRBV6-5 | CASSYVYPDTQYF | TGTGCCAGCAGTTACGTCTATCCAGATACGCAGTATTTT
- | - | TRBJ2-3 | TRBV4-1 | CASSQVPETVTDTQYF | TGCGCCAGCAGCCAAGTTCCGGAGACCGTCACAGATACGCAGTATTTT
- | TRBD2 | TRBJ2-1 | TRBV12-5 | CASGLPRGAGEAYNEQFF | TGTGCTAGTGGTTTGCCAAGGGGAGCGGGAGAGGCCTACAATGAGCAGTTCTTC
- | - | TRBJ2-1 | TRBV29-1 | CSGEDSSSYNEQFF | TGCAGCGGAGAAGACAGCAGCTCCTACAATGAGCAGTTCTTC
- | - | TRBJ1-1 | TRBV19 | CASCLNPGGNTEAFF | TGTGCCAGTTGCCTGAACCCGGGTGGTAACACTGAAGCTTTCTTT
few | - | TRBJ2-7 | TRBV7-8 | CASSSLTGSGEQYF | TGTGCCAGCAGCTCCCTTACAGGCTCCGGTGAGCAGTACTTC
- | - | TRBJ1-1 | TRBV7-9 | CASSLEPWTGRHEAFF | TGTGCCAGCAGCTTAGAACCTTGGACTGGACGGCACGAAGCTTTCTTT
- | TRBD1 | TRBJ2-3 | TRBV25-1 | CASANPGTGSTDTQYF | TGTGCCAGCGCCAACCCCGGGACAGGCAGCACAGATACGCAGTATTTT
- | - | TRBJ1-1 | TRBV2 | CASRPDGGNTEAFF | TGTGCCAGTAGGCCGGACGGGGGGAACACTGAAGCTTTCTTT
once | - | TRBJ1-1 | TRBV5-1 | CASSLRANTEAFF | TGCGCCAGCAGCTTGAGAGCGAACACTGAAGCTTTCTTT
- | - | TRBJ2-7 | TRBV20-1 | CSASRAYEQYF | TGCAGTGCTAGCCGGGCCTACGAGCAGTACTTC
- | - | TRBJ1-2 | TRBV5-1 | CASSGSYRGGSYGYTF | TGCGCCAGCAGCGGCTCGTATCGGGGCGGGAGCTATGGCTACACCTTC
- | - | TRBJ2-5 | TRBV3-1/TRBV3-2 | CASSQDLGSQETQYF | TGTGCCAGCAGCCAAGATCTGGGCAGCCAAGAGACCCAGTACTTC
- | - | TRBJ1-5 | TRBV7-2 | CASSLAPGENNQPQHF | TGTGCCAGCAGCTTAGCGCCCGGGGAGAACAATCAGCCCCAGCATTTT
- | - | TRBJ1-4 | TRBV11-2 | CASSLVQAYNEKLFF | TGTGCCAGCAGCTTAGTACAGGCCTACAATGAAAAACTGTTTTTT
- | - | TRBJ1-1 | TRBV29-1 | CSADPYTEAFF | TGCAGCGCGGACCCTTACACTGAAGCTTTCTTT